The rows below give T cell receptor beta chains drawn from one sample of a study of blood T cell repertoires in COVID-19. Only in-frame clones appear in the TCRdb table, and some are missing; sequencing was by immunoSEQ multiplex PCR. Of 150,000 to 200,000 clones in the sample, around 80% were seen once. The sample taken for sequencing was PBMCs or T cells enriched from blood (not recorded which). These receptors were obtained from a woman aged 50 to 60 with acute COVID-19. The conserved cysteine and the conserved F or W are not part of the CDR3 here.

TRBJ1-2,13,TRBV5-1,ASSLGTGRQLGNT
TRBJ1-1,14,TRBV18,ASSTGGPTGLTEAF
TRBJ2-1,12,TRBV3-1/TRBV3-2,ASSQPPSYNEQF
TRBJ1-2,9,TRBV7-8,ASSLTGGYT
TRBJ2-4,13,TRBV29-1,SVGSGGVAKNIQY
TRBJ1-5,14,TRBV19,ASSISNRGGNQPQH
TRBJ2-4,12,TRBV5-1,ASSSGTDKNIQY
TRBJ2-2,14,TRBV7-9,ASSFITFGNTGELF
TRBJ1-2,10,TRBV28,ASSLQGYGYT
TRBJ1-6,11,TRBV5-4,ASSLAENSPLH
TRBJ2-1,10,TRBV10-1,ASSPRLNEQF
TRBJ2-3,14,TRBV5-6,ASSLGLAPSTDTQY
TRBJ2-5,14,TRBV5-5,ASSLPSGGAGETQY
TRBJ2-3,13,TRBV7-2,ASSLVTSSTDTQY
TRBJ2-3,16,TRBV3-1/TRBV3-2,ASSQGWTTGRKTDTQY
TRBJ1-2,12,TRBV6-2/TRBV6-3,ASSRPDRVFGYT